The clone carrying this T cell receptor beta chain is labeled as medium-sized. Its antigen is unidentified. Germline assignment: CDR1 PRHDT and CDR2 FYEKMQ (reference sequence). V dropped 5 bases and J dropped 5; count of bases not matched to a gene: 12. CDR3 size: 16 residues. The data derive from a study of T cell repertoires in aging, cancer and after chemotherapy. In the study overall: Glioblastoma patients receiving temozolomide-based therapy gave paired samples before and after chemotherapy. Some 8.1 million TCR reads were in the whole dataset.

A mixed TRB-A/B primer pool amplified rearranged TRB by multiplex touch-down PCR. TCRdb analysed the multiplex PCR reads with MiXCR anew, one entry per CDR3 protein. The table includes roughly 2,300 distinct CDR3 sequences, approximately 25% detected once. Findings and caveats of the study: Age-matched healthy donors had significantly more diverse, less clonal blood TCR repertoires than untreated cancer patients. Median generation probability rose over the chemotherapy interval in each cancer cohort, suggesting rebound thymic output.

Peripheral blood genomic DNA, not sorted cells or RNA, was the template. The material sequenced was blood. The clonotype was recovered from a human donor with a solid tumor. The V call is TRBV13, the J call TRBJ2-3, with 8 bases matching TRBD1. This chain's CDR3 is CASSPGAGGFGDTQYF. CDR3 DNA sequence: TGTGCCAGCAGCCCAGGGGCAGGGGGCTTTGGAGATACGCAGTATTTT.